One sample yielded the 29 T cell receptor beta chains listed below, sequenced in a study of T-cell reconstitution after alpha-beta-depleted transplantation in children. Unique molecular identifiers were incorporated when the TCRbeta library was constructed. In TCRdb, the PCR reads were re-called with MiXCR into one record per CDR3 protein. This table has about 340,000 distinct CDR3 sequences, around 10% appearing once. The sample consisted of PBMCs from the stem cell graft donor, taken from the stem cell graft. The receptors come from a human donor who donated a stem cell graft to a child with acute lymphoblastic leukemia.

This CDR3 reads CASSPDSRTNEQFF. The DNA of the CDR3 is TGTGCCAGCAGCCCGGACAGCCGAACTAATGAGCAGTTCTTC. The V and J genes are TRBV7-8 and TRBJ2-1; weak D call: TRBD1 (6 bases). There are 14 residues in the CDR3. Trimming stripped 5 bases from V and 7 bases from J, with 15 bases between. CDR1 is SGHVS, CDR2 FQNEAQ, per germline.

This clonotype was seen ten or more times. V is TRBV27 and J is TRBJ2-1, with TRBD2 as a possible D gene (6 bases). Germline CDR1 is MNHEY and CDR2 is SMNVEV (reference sequence). The CDR3 is 18 amino acids. V gave up 7 bases and J gave up 0 bases, with 22 bases separating them. CDR3 in DNA: TGTGCCAGCACCCCATGGGGCTCTAGCGCTAGCTCCTACAATGAGCAGTTCTTC. Residues: CASTPWGSSASSYNEQFF.

This clonotype has only a few counts. This chain links TRBV27 with TRBJ2-1, with 10 bases that match TRBD2. The germline V gene encodes CDR1 MNHEY and CDR2 SMNVEV (reference sequence). The V gene end was trimmed by 3 bases and the J gene end by 5 bases; junction bases not matched to a gene: 4. The CDR3 extends over 15 amino acids. As DNA, the CDR3 is TGTGCCAGCAGTTTTCTAGCGGGAGCCAACAATGAGCAGTTCTTC. Encoded protein: CASSFLAGANNEQFF.

This clonotype was picked up a small number of times. The rearrangement uses TRBV12-3 or TRBV12-4 and TRBJ1-2, with D possibly matching TRBD1 (6 bases). The CDR3 spans 15 residues. V was cut by 0 bases and J by 3 bases, with 11 bases left in between. CDR3 coding DNA: TGTGCCAGCAGTTTAGCGGGAGGGACATACTATGGCTACACCTTC. Encoded protein: CASSLAGGTYYGYTF.

Turning to this clonotype: It may be a read error: a sequence one base away is much more abundant. The conserved phenylalanine or tryptophan is not found at the CDR3 terminus, so this likely reflects a read error. This chain connects TRBV5-1 to TRBJ2-3; D call uncertain. V was cut by 4 bases and J by 1 base, with 16 bases left in between. This CDR3 has 16 amino acids. Germline CDR1 SGHRS, CDR2 YFSETQ. The CDR3 DNA reads as TGCGCCAGCAGCGGAGACTCCCTCGCTGGCACAGATACGCAGTATTTG. This encodes CASSGDSLAGTDTQYL.

This chain uses TRBV7-2 with TRBJ1-5, with unresolved D. V lost 0 bases to trimming and J lost 6 bases, with 12 bases between them. Germline CDR1 reads SGHTA; CDR2 reads FQGNSA. The CDR3 has 15 amino acids. CDR3 in DNA: TGTGCCAGCAGCTTAGCTAGCGAGGGTCCTCAGCCCCAGCATTTT. Translating gives CASSLASEGPQPQHF.

This clonotype turned up a few times. The chain is built from TRBV5-6 and TRBJ2-7, with TRBD2 matching 12 bases. The CDR3 totals 19 residues. The V segment lost 0 bases and the J segment 5 bases; nucleotides outside the gene matches: 15. Germline V lookup: CDR1 SGHDT, CDR2 YYEEEE. Here the CDR3 DNA reads TGTGCCAGCAGCTTGGACCCTAACGTCGGACTAGCGGGAAGTCACGAGCAGTACTTC. Its protein is CASSLDPNVGLAGSHEQYF. Together with reference TRBV5-6 and TRBJ2-7, the CDR3 gives the full variable domain: DAGVTQSPTHLIKTRGQQVTLRCSPKSGHDTVSWYQQALGQGPQFIFQYYEEEERQRGNFPDRFSGHQFPNYSSELNVNALLLGDSALYLCASSLDPNVGLAGSHEQYFGPGTRLTVT.

The V gene is TRBV11-2, the J gene TRBJ2-5; D might be TRBD1 (9 bases). The germline V and J ends were trimmed by 2 bases and 7 bases, with 23 bases remaining between them. Germline V gene lookup returns CDR1 SGHAT and CDR2 FQNNGV. CDR3 length equals 17 residues. Here the CDR3 DNA reads TGTGCCAGCAGCTTACGGGGGGGACAGGGTTTGCTCGGGACCCAGTACTTC. It is translated as CASSLRGGQGLLGTQYF.

This clonotype was observed a few times. The genes are TRBV7-9 and TRBJ1-2; D possibly corresponds to TRBD1 (6 bases). Trimming removed 0 bases at V and 4 bases at J, with 18 bases between. The germline V gene has CDR1 SEHNR and CDR2 FQNEAQ (reference sequence). The CDR3 is 17 residues long. CDR3 residues: CASSLALNPGDGYGYTF. The CDR3 DNA follows: TGTGCCAGCAGCTTAGCGCTAAATCCAGGGGATGGCTATGGCTACACCTTC.

The V and J genes are TRBV9 and TRBJ1-3; 9 bases align to TRBD1. Trimming at V came to 0 bases and at J to 0 bases, leaving 7 bases not matched to a gene. The CDR3 length is 18 residues. Germline V gives CDR1 SGDLS, CDR2 YYNGEE. The CDR3 nucleotides read TGTGCCAGCAGCGTAGGGGCCGGGACAGGGACCTCTGGAAACACCATATATTTT. It yields the protein CASSVGAGTGTSGNTIYF.

The chain combines TRBV5-3 with TRBJ2-5; TRBD2 might be the D (6 bases). TRBV5-3 is sorted into the ORF group, with uncertain function. V dropped 4 bases and J dropped 2 bases, with 12 bases sitting between them. This CDR3 has 14 amino acids. The CDR3 region is CARSVGTFQETQYF. Here the CDR3 DNA reads TGTGCCAGAAGCGTCGGGACTTTTCAAGAGACCCAGTACTTC.

This clonotype has more than one count but fewer than ten. V and J are TRBV5-1 and TRBJ2-7, with TRBD1 matching over 7 bases. After removal of 2 bases from V and 0 bases from J, the junction contained 5 bases not matched to a gene. This CDR3 region has 15 residues. Germline CDR1 and CDR2: SGHRS and YFSETQ. The CDR3 coding sequence is TGCGCCAGCAGCTTTGCAAGGGGGCACTCCTACGAGCAGTACTTC. Encoded protein: CASSFARGHSYEQYF.

This clonotype was recorded a few times. The rearrangement joins TRBV4-1 to TRBJ2-5, with 15 bases aligning to TRBD2. The CDR3 is made up of 16 amino acids. Germline CDR1 MGHRA, CDR2 YSYEKL. V dropped 2 bases and J dropped 5; count of bases not matched to a gene: 3. The chain's CDR3 is CASSQRTSGRGETQYF. CDR3 DNA sequence: TGCGCCAGCAGCCAAAGGACTAGCGGGAGGGGGGAGACCCAGTACTTC.

This sequence joins TRBV5-1 and TRBJ2-1; TRBD1 matches at 8 bases. Germline loops: CDR1 SGHRS, CDR2 YFSETQ. V lost 1 base to trimming and J lost 8 bases; unmatched junction nucleotides: 2. The CDR3 is 13 residues long. CDR3 coding DNA: TGCGCCAGCAGCTTGCACAGGGGGTATGAGCAGTTCTTC. Its translation: CASSLHRGYEQFF.

This clonotype was seen a few times. The chain uses TRBV27 and TRBJ2-7, with D possibly being TRBD1 (7 bases). Trimming removed 5 bases at V and 6 bases at J, with 23 bases between. CDR1 MNHEY and CDR2 SMNVEV come from the germline V gene (reference sequence). This CDR3 has 16 residues. The CDR3 loop is CASSHLLGAGGFEQYF. As DNA, the CDR3 is TGTGCCAGCAGTCATCTTTTGGGGGCAGGGGGGTTCGAGCAGTACTTC.

This clonotype was recorded a few times. V and J are TRBV4-2 and TRBJ2-2, with D possibly matching TRBD2 (6 bases). V shed 4 bases and J shed 3 bases, with 12 bases lying between them. This CDR3 has 15 residues. From germline, CDR1 is LGHNA and CDR2 YNFKEQ. CDR3: CASSLGTAYTGELFF. DNA for the CDR3: TGTGCCAGCAGCCTAGGGACTGCGTACACCGGGGAGCTGTTTTTT.

This clonotype was counted ten times or more. This rearrangement joins TRBV28 to TRBJ2-7; TRBD2 aligns across 7 bases. Germline CDR1 is MDHEN and CDR2 is SYDVKM. V shed 3 bases and J 2 bases; nucleotides not matched to a gene: 1. The CDR3 loop spans 13 amino acids. This CDR3 reads CASSFAGAYEQYF. CDR3 DNA: TGTGCCAGCAGTTTTGCGGGGGCCTACGAGCAGTACTTC.

This clonotype was seen only a few times. The gene calls are TRBV27 and TRBJ1-5; D unclear. CDR3 length equals 14 residues. CDR1 is MNHEY and CDR2 is SMNVEV in the germline V gene (reference sequence). V was trimmed by 4 bases and J by 6 bases, leaving 13 bases between them. The CDR3 region has the DNA TGTGCCAGCAGTTCGTACGGTTTGGGTCAGCCCCAGCATTTT. Translated, it gives CASSSYGLGQPQHF.

The rearrangement uses TRBV28 and TRBJ2-3, with D perhaps matching TRBD2 (8 bases). The CDR3 loop spans 16 amino acids. V was pared by 7 bases and J by 4 bases, with 21 bases between. Germline CDR1 MDHEN, CDR2 SYDVKM. The CDR3 DNA is TGTGCCAGCATCGGGGGGGAGATCAGGGGGGCAGATACGCAGTATTTT. It encodes CASIGGEIRGADTQYF.

This clonotype was counted at least ten times. V usage is TRBV5-1 and J usage is TRBJ2-7, with 13 positions matching TRBD2. V was clipped by 4 bases and J by 4 bases; unmatched bases: 8. The germline CDR1 and CDR2 sequences are SGHRS and YFSETQ. The CDR3 length is 16 residues. The chain's CDR3 is CASSLGTSGIPYEQYF. CDR3 coding DNA: TGCGCCAGCAGCCTCGGGACTAGCGGGATACCGTACGAGCAGTACTTC.

This clonotype was seen a few times. This chain connects TRBV28 to TRBJ2-5; TRBD1 agrees at 9 bases. The CDR3 totals 12 residues. Germline CDR1 MDHEN, CDR2 SYDVKM. V dropped 6 bases and J dropped 4; count of bases not matched to a gene: 0. The CDR3 loop is CASRTGGETQYF. The DNA for the CDR3 is TGTGCCAGCAGGACAGGGGGAGAGACCCAGTACTTC.

Regarding this clonotype: Just one base apart from a much larger clone, this may be a read error. In this CDR3 the conserved last residue, phenylalanine or tryptophan, is missing, so a read error is likely. The V and J genes are TRBV12-3 or TRBV12-4 and TRBJ2-5; 9 positions match TRBD1. CDR3 length: 14 amino acids. J was trimmed by 3 bases and V by 3 bases; bases with no gene match: 2. The CDR3 coding sequence is TGTGCCAGCAGTTTCGACAGGGGGAAAGAGACCCAGTACTTG. This gives the protein CASSFDRGKETQYL.

The rearrangement links TRBV20-1 to TRBJ2-1; 11 nucleotides match TRBD2. There are 16 residues in the CDR3. Trimming removed 0 bases from V and 5 bases from J; junction bases left unmatched: 6. CDR1 is DFQATT, CDR2 SNEGSKA, per germline (reference sequence). CDR3 coding DNA: TGCAGTGCTAGAGATTTTGGACTAGCGGGTCACAATGAGCAGTTCTTC. Its protein product is CSARDFGLAGHNEQFF.

There are a few counts of this clonotype. V is TRBV27 and J is TRBJ2-7, with D tentatively TRBD1 or TRBD2 (5 bases each). V shed 4 bases and J shed 3 bases, with 10 bases lying between them. CDR3 length: 13 residues. Germline CDR1 is MNHEY and CDR2 is SMNVEV (reference sequence). The DNA of the CDR3 is TGTGCCAGCAGTTACCGGGACGGCTACGAGCAGTACTTC. Its protein product is CASSYRDGYEQYF.

J is TRBJ2-2 and V is TRBV4-3; 7 nucleotides line up with TRBD2. The CDR3 runs 17 residues. Trimming took 1 base from V and 5 from J; bases not matched to a gene: 10. CDR1 is LGHNA, CDR2 YSLEER, per germline. The DNA of the CDR3 is TGCGCCAGCAGCCAAGTAGCGGCGGGAGTAGGGACCGGGGAGCTGTTTTTT. It specifies CASSQVAAGVGTGELFF.

A remark on this clonotype: This may arise from a read error, as a much more abundant clone is one base away. The rearrangement uses TRBV9 and TRBJ2-7; D not certain. Germline V gene sequence: CDR1 SGDLS, CDR2 YYNGEE. CDR3 size: 14 residues. CDR3 protein: CASIVGTNSYEQYF. The CDR3 region has the DNA TGTGCCAGCATCGTAGGAACTAACTCCTACGAGCAGTACTTC.

This chain uses TRBV5-1 with TRBJ2-2; the D is unclear. The CDR3 has 13 residues. CDR1 and CDR2 from the germline V gene are SGHRS and YFSETQ. V was trimmed by 5 bases and J by 0 bases, leaving 5 bases between them. This chain's CDR3 is CASRPSNTGELFF. In nucleotides, the CDR3 is TGCGCCAGCAGACCTTCGAACACCGGGGAGCTGTTTTTT. The whole variable domain, filled in from reference TRBV5-1 and TRBJ2-2, reads KAGVTQTPRYLIKTRGQQVTLSCSPISGHRSVSWYQQTPGQGLQFLFEYFSETQRNKGNFPGRFSGRQFSNSRSEMNVSTLELGDSALYLCASRPSNTGELFFGEGSRLTVL.

The rearrangement joins TRBV12-3 or TRBV12-4 to TRBJ2-5; 14 positions agree with TRBD2. The CDR3 is made up of 18 amino acids. Trimming removed 2 bases from V and 6 bases from J; junction bases left unmatched: 11. CDR3 region: CASSLRLAGGPLGKTQYF. CDR3 nucleotide sequence: TGTGCCAGCAGTTTAAGACTAGCGGGAGGGCCTCTGGGGAAGACCCAGTACTTC.

As regards this clonotype: At one boundary the junction diverges from the germline segment, which might be a read error. This chain links TRBV10-3 with TRBJ1-2; tentatively, D is TRBD1 (5 bases). Germline V gene sequence: CDR1 ENHRY, CDR2 SYGVKD. The length of the CDR3 is 16 residues. This CDR3 reads CAISAQPSFGTYFDAF. In nucleotides, the CDR3 is TGTGCCATCAGTGCACAACCTTCTTTTGGGACCTATTTTGACGCATTC.